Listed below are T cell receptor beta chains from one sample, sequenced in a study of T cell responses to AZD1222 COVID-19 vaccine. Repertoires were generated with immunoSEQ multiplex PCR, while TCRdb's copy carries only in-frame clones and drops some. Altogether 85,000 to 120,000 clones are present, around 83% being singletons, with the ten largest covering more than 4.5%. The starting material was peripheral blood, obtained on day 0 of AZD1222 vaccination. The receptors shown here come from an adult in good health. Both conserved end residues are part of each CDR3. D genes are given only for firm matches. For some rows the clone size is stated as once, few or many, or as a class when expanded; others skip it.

TGTGCCAGCAGTTTCCCCCACTCCCGGGACGGGGAGCTGTTTTTT | CASSFPHSRDGELFF | TRBV28 | - | - | TRBJ2-2
TGCGCCAGCAGCTTTACCGGGACATGGGGTGAAGCTTTCTTT | CASSFTGTWGEAFF | TRBV5-1 | - | - | TRBJ1-1
TGTGCCAGTAGTATACGGGGCGAAAAACTGTTTTTT | CASSIRGEKLFF | TRBV19 | - | - | TRBJ1-4
TGTGCCAGCAGCCCTCCGGGACACGGTGGCACTGAAGCTTTCTTT | CASSPPGHGGTEAFF | TRBV5-4 | - | - | TRBJ1-1
TGTGCCAGTAGTATAATCGGGGAGAAACGCTATGGCTACACCTTC | CASSIIGEKRYGYTF | TRBV19 | - | - | TRBJ1-2
TGTGCCAGCAGCTTAGTCCTAGCGGGTGTCAAGGAGACCCAGTACTTC | CASSLVLAGVKETQYF | TRBV5-8 | TRBD2 | - | TRBJ2-5
TGTGCCAGCAGCAAGACAGGGGGCCTAAATCAGCCCCAGCATTTT | CASSKTGGLNQPQHF | TRBV7-2 | TRBD1 | - | TRBJ1-5
TGTGCCAGCAGTTACGGTCAGGGACAGGTCGGCGGCTACACCTTC | CASSYGQGQVGGYTF | TRBV6-5 | TRBD1 | - | TRBJ1-2
TGTGCCACCAGCAGGGACAGGGTCCCTAATGAAAAACTGTTTTTT | CATSRDRVPNEKLFF | TRBV15 | TRBD1 | - | TRBJ1-4
TGTGCCAGCAGCTTACTGGCAGGGGGTTTTGCCGGGGAGCTGTTTTTT | CASSLLAGGFAGELFF | TRBV7-8 | TRBD1 | - | TRBJ2-2
TGTGCCAGCAGCTTAGGATTCGGGGGTTTTACCTTC | CASSLGFGGFTF | TRBV13 | - | - | TRBJ1-2
TGTGCCAGCAGTTTAAGGGCCGGGGAGCTGTTTTTT | CASSLRAGELFF | TRBV27 | - | once | TRBJ2-2
TGTGCCAGCAGCTTCGGAGGTGAAGCTTTCTTT | CASSFGGEAFF | TRBV3-1/TRBV3-2 | - | - | TRBJ1-1
TGTGCTAGCAGCTTAGCTACGGGGGGGAACACCGGGGAGCTGTTTTTT | CASSLATGGNTGELFF | TRBV7-7 | TRBD2 | - | TRBJ2-2
TGTGCCAGCAGTCGAGGGGGCCTCTCCTATAATTCACCCCTCCACTTT | CASSRGGLSYNSPLHF | TRBV6-2/TRBV6-3 | TRBD1 | few | TRBJ1-6
TGTGCCAGCAGCCCCTACCGGGACACCAATGAGCAGTTCTTC | CASSPYRDTNEQFF | TRBV7-2 | - | once | TRBJ2-1
TGCGCCAGCCTGGCACCTAACACTGAAGCTTTCTTT | CASLAPNTEAFF | TRBV4-1 | - | - | TRBJ1-1
TGTGCCACCAGCAGGGGTCCTAGGGCAGCCAAAGAGACCCAGTACTTC | CATSRGPRAAKETQYF | TRBV15 | - | - | TRBJ2-5
TGTGCCAGCAGCCCCAGGACTAGCGGGGGGAGGACCCAGTACTTC | CASSPRTSGGRTQYF | TRBV7-8 | TRBD2 | - | TRBJ2-5
TGTGCCACCAGTGAACCGCGACAGGGGGGATCGTGGGAGCAGTTCTTC | CATSEPRQGGSWEQFF | TRBV24-1 | TRBD1 | - | TRBJ2-1
TGTGCCAGCAGAGGGGGACCCAATCAGCCCCAGCATTTT | CASRGGPNQPQHF | TRBV6-5 | - | once | TRBJ1-5
TGTGCCAGCAGTTCTACAGGAAACACTGAAGCTTTCTTT | CASSSTGNTEAFF | TRBV28 | - | - | TRBJ1-1
TGTGCCAGCAGCGTCGACAGGGGCGGGATCTATGGCTACACCTTC | CASSVDRGGIYGYTF | TRBV9 | TRBD1 | many | TRBJ1-2
TGTGCCAGCAGACTGGGACAGCACACCGGGGAGCTGTTTTTT | CASRLGQHTGELFF | TRBV6-6 | TRBD1 | - | TRBJ2-2
TGTGCCAGCTCACCACGTCAAGGGGACGAGCAGTACTTC | CASSPRQGDEQYF | TRBV18 | - | - | TRBJ2-7
TGTGCCAGCAGTTTATTTAGCGGGACCTCCCAAGAGACCCAGTACTTC | CASSLFSGTSQETQYF | TRBV27 | TRBD2 | - | TRBJ2-5
TGTGCCAGCAGCTACCCGGGACAGGGGGCAGAGACCCAGTACTTC | CASSYPGQGAETQYF | TRBV7-2 | TRBD1 | - | TRBJ2-5
TGTGCCAGCAGTGAATCGGGAACAGATACGCAGTATTTT | CASSESGTDTQYF | TRBV6-1 | - | - | TRBJ2-3
TGTGCCACCACCAAGGGACTAGCGGGGGAGCAGTACTTC | CATTKGLAGEQYF | TRBV2 | TRBD2 | - | TRBJ2-7
TGCGCCAGCAGCTTGGCCAGGATGAACACCGGGGAGCTGTTTTTT | CASSLARMNTGELFF | TRBV5-1 | - | - | TRBJ2-2
TGTGCCAGCAGTCGGGGTCCCGTGGGTTACGAGCAGTACTTC | CASSRGPVGYEQYF | TRBV6-5 | - | - | TRBJ2-7
TGTGCCAGCAGTTTAACCCATTATCAGGGCAATGAGCAGTTCTTC | CASSLTHYQGNEQFF | TRBV27 | - | - | TRBJ2-1
TGTGCCAGCAGCCGGAGGGGCACAGGGGGCCCCTACCTCTATGGCTACACCTTC | CASSRRGTGGPYLYGYTF | TRBV3-1/TRBV3-2 | TRBD1 | - | TRBJ1-2
TGTGCCATCAGTGACCCGGTGGGACTAGCGGGACTTATCTACGAGCAGTACTTC | CAISDPVGLAGLIYEQYF | TRBV10-3 | TRBD2 | - | TRBJ2-7
TGTGCCAGCAGCTTAACGGGACAAATTAACACTGAAGCTTTCTTT | CASSLTGQINTEAFF | TRBV7-8 | - | - | TRBJ1-1
TGTGCCAGCAGTGATTCCCACGAGCAGTACTTC | CASSDSHEQYF | TRBV6-2/TRBV6-3 | - | - | TRBJ2-7
TGTGCCAGCAGCCTGGGTGCCAACAATGAGCAGTTCTTC | CASSLGANNEQFF | TRBV6-6 | - | - | TRBJ2-1
TGTGCCAGCAGCTTGCCCGGGGGTGGGGGCTACACCTTC | CASSLPGGGGYTF | TRBV5-4 | - | - | TRBJ1-2
TGTGCCAGCAGCTCGGGCCGGGCCAGGGGGCCGCCTGGGGCCAACGTCCTGACTTTC | CASSSGRARGPPGANVLTF | TRBV7-9 | TRBD1 | - | TRBJ2-6
TGTGCCAGCAGCCGTCAGGGTAACTATGGCTACACCTTC | CASSRQGNYGYTF | TRBV27 | - | - | TRBJ1-2
TGTGCCAGCAGCCACTGGCCGGGACAGGGGTTTATGGTGGATGAAAAACTGTTTTTT | CASSHWPGQGFMVDEKLFF | TRBV3-1/TRBV3-2 | TRBD1 | once | TRBJ1-4
TGTGCCAGCAGGGCGGGGGCCCCCCCAAACATTCAGTACTTC | CASRAGAPPNIQYF | TRBV25-1 | - | - | TRBJ2-4
TGTGCCAGCAATTCAGGGGGCACTGAAGCTTTCTTT | CASNSGGTEAFF | TRBV9 | TRBD1 | - | TRBJ1-1
TGTGCCAGCAGTTATCTGGCCAGGGGCGGGGATGGCTACACCTTC | CASSYLARGGDGYTF | TRBV27 | - | - | TRBJ1-2
TGCGCCAGCAGTACCGTTGACAGTCCTATAGAGACCCAGTACTTC | CASSTVDSPIETQYF | TRBV23-1 | - | - | TRBJ2-5
TGCGCCAGCACCCCCACCCCGGGGGAAAAACTGTTTTTT | CASTPTPGEKLFF | TRBV5-1 | - | - | TRBJ1-4
TGTGCCAGCAGACCCCCGTGGGAATCTGAAGCTTTCTTT | CASRPPWESEAFF | TRBV28 | - | - | TRBJ1-1